Listed here are 24 T cell receptor beta chains from one sample, sequenced in a study of T cell responses to AZD1222 COVID-19 vaccine. The method was immunoSEQ multiplex PCR; TCRdb's version includes in-frame clones alone and lacks a portion of them. The sample consists of 95,000 to 150,000 clones, 88% of them appearing once. The specimen was peripheral blood, collected on day 0 of AZD1222 vaccination. These receptors all stem from an adult in good health.

The chain is built from TRBV27 and TRBJ1-1, with D tentatively TRBD1 (5 bases). V lost 2 bases to trimming and J lost 5 bases, with 12 bases between them. This CDR3 has 14 residues. Germline lookup yields CDR1 MNHEY and CDR2 SMNVEV (reference sequence). The CDR3 coding sequence is TGTGCCAGCAGTTTAGGCCCAGGGTGGACTGAAGCTTTCTTT. Protein product: CASSLGPGWTEAFF.

V is TRBV6-5 and J is TRBJ2-7; the D gene could be TRBD1 or TRBD2 (5 bases each). V lost 5 bases to trimming and J lost 0 bases, with 11 bases between them. Germline CDR1 MNHEY, CDR2 SVGAGI. CDR3 length: 14 amino acids. The CDR3 region is CASSRDLSSYEQYF. The CDR3 region has the DNA TGTGCCAGCAGTAGGGACCTAAGCTCCTACGAGCAGTACTTC.

The chain carries TRBV12-3 or TRBV12-4 and TRBJ1-6; D is ambiguous. There are 12 residues in the CDR3. The V end lost 3 bases, the J end lost 10 bases, and 7 bases lay between the germline ends. The CDR3 spells CASSLVGSPLHF. DNA of the CDR3: TGTGCCAGCAGTTTGGTGGGATCACCCCTCCACTTT.

The V and J genes are TRBV18 and TRBJ1-3, with 7 bases matching TRBD1. Germline CDR1 and CDR2: KGHSH and LQKENI. This CDR3 has 16 amino acids. V was clipped by 3 bases and J by 0 bases; unmatched bases: 5. Written as DNA, the CDR3 is TGTGCCAGCTCACCGGGACAGTCGATCTCTGGAAACACCATATATTTT. This codes for CASSPGQSISGNTIYF. The full variable domain, its missing parts supplied by reference TRBV18 and TRBJ1-3, is NAGVMQNPRHLVRRRGQEARLRCSPMKGHSHVYWYRQLPEEGLKFMVYLQKENIIDESGMPKERFSAEFPKEGPSILRIQQVVRGDSAAYFCASSPGQSISGNTIYFGEGSWLTVV.

The chain uses TRBV10-2 and TRBJ2-5; 11 bases match TRBD1. The CDR3 extends over 14 amino acids. CDR1 is WSHSY, CDR2 SAAADI, per germline. V shed 6 bases, J shed 9 bases, and the junction held 9 bases outside the gene matches. The CDR3 DNA follows: TGCGCCAGCAGGCCTTCCCGGGACAGGGGGGCCCAGTACTTC. This gives the protein CASRPSRDRGAQYF.

This chain links TRBV6-5 with TRBJ2-2, with TRBD2 matching over 12 bases. Germline V gene data show CDR1 as MNHEY and CDR2 as SVGAGI. CDR3 size: 15 residues. The V segment lost 6 bases and the J segment 7 bases; nucleotides outside the gene matches: 6. The CDR3 loop is CASSRTSGRIGELFF. The CDR3 DNA sequence: TGTGCCAGCAGCCGCACTAGCGGGAGGATCGGGGAGCTGTTTTTT.

The CDR3 region has the DNA TGTGCCATTGGCGACGGACTCTATGGCTACACCTTC. Translation: CAIGDGLYGYTF. The V gene is TRBV10-3, the J gene TRBJ1-2, with D unclear. The V and J ends lost 9 bases and 4 bases respectively, with 12 bases between them. The germline V gene encodes CDR1 ENHRY and CDR2 SYGVKD. The CDR3 is made up of 12 amino acids.

The V gene is TRBV27, the J gene TRBJ2-1; 8 positions agree with TRBD2. The length of the CDR3 is 14 residues. After removal of 2 bases from V and 4 bases from J, the junction contained 1 base not matched to a gene. Germline CDR1 MNHEY, CDR2 SMNVEV (reference sequence). This chain's CDR3 is CASSLVAGYNEQFF. CDR3 DNA sequence: TGTGCCAGCAGTTTAGTAGCGGGGTACAATGAGCAGTTCTTC.

V usage is TRBV11-3 and J usage is TRBJ2-1, with D possibly matching TRBD2 (6 bases). The germline V gene has CDR1 SGHNT and CDR2 YENEEA. V was cut by 5 bases and J by 12 bases, with 11 bases left in between. This CDR3 contains 11 residues. This CDR3 reads CASSPRGVQFF. CDR3 nucleotide sequence: TGTGCCAGCAGCCCTCGCGGGGTGCAGTTCTTC.

The chain couples TRBV18 to TRBJ1-6, with D hard to call. The germline V gene encodes CDR1 KGHSH and CDR2 LQKENI. Trimming shortened V by 3 bases and J by 9 bases, and 12 bases separated the two germline ends. CDR3 size: 14 residues. CDR3 DNA sequence: TGTGCCAGCTCACCGGCGGCCACTGGTTCACCCCTCCACTTT. Residues: CASSPAATGSPLHF.

V usage is TRBV6-6 and J usage is TRBJ1-1; 8 bases line up with TRBD1. V lost 4 bases, J lost 6 bases, and 7 bases stayed unmatched. Per the germline V gene, CDR1 is MNHNY and CDR2 is SVGAGI (reference sequence). CDR3 length: 14 residues. The CDR3 here is CASSSDRGPAEAFF. CDR3 in DNA: TGTGCCAGCAGTTCCGACAGGGGTCCCGCTGAAGCTTTCTTT.

This chain joins TRBV19 and TRBJ1-1; D is ambiguous. Trimming stripped 8 bases from V and 1 base from J, with 8 bases between. There are 12 residues in the CDR3. Germline CDR1 is LNHDA and CDR2 is SQIVND (reference sequence). CDR3 sequence: CASGLWNTEAFF. The DNA for the CDR3 is TGTGCCAGTGGGTTATGGAACACTGAAGCTTTCTTT.

The chain couples TRBV2 to TRBJ1-5; D gene uncertain. V lost 9 bases and J lost 6, with 15 bases in between. The V gene's germline CDR1 is SNHLY and CDR2 FYNNEI. The CDR3 extends over 13 amino acids. The CDR3: CASRAPDGQPQHF. In DNA form, the CDR3 reads TGTGCCAGTCGAGCCCCTGACGGTCAGCCCCAGCATTTT. Full variable domain (rest looked up from reference TRBV2 and TRBJ1-5): EPEVTQTPSHQVTQMGQEVILRCVPISNHLYFYWYRQILGQKVEFLVSFYNNEISEKSEIFDDQFSVERPDGSNFTLKIRSTKLEDSAMYFCASRAPDGQPQHFGDGTRLSIL.

This clone was seen once. The chain combines TRBV19 with TRBJ1-3, with D uncertain. This CDR3 spans 16 amino acids. Germline V gene sequence: CDR1 LNHDA, CDR2 SQIVND (reference sequence). V lost 0 bases and J 2 bases, leaving 11 bases between the germline ends. This CDR3 is CASSIDMVGPGNTIYF. Written as DNA, the CDR3 is TGTGCCAGTAGTATAGATATGGTAGGCCCTGGAAACACCATATATTTT.

J is TRBJ2-2 and V is TRBV24-1, with a possible D match to TRBD1 (7 bases). Germline CDR1 reads KGHDR; CDR2 reads SFDVKD. Trimming shortened V by 0 bases and J by 6 bases, and 16 bases separated the two germline ends. The CDR3 has 17 amino acids. Here the CDR3 reads CATSDLQGGHLPGELFF. The CDR3 coding sequence is TGTGCCACCAGTGATTTGCAGGGGGGACACCTTCCCGGGGAGCTGTTTTTT.

The gene calls are TRBV28 and TRBJ1-3, with D uncertain. The V gene's germline CDR1 is MDHEN and CDR2 SYDVKM. The CDR3 runs 11 residues. Trimming shortened V by 8 bases and J by 4 bases, and 6 bases separated the two germline ends. The CDR3 loop reads CASEEGNTIYF. The CDR3 coding sequence is TGTGCCAGCGAGGAGGGAAACACCATATATTTT.

This clone has a single count. This rearrangement joins TRBV5-4 to TRBJ1-1, with TRBD1 identical over 7 bases. The CDR3 runs to 13 residues. V trimming: 10 bases; J trimming: 5 bases; junction bases outside the gene matches: 11. CDR1 and CDR2 from the germline V gene are SGHNT and YYREEE (reference sequence). The CDR3 is CAANRGPGTEAFF. The CDR3 DNA is TGTGCCGCCAACAGGGGCCCAGGGACTGAAGCTTTCTTT.

The chain combines TRBV6-5 with TRBJ1-5; no clear D. Germline loops: CDR1 MNHEY, CDR2 SVGAGI. Trimming left V 7 bases short and J 0 bases short, with 10 bases between. The CDR3 runs 14 residues. CDR3 region: CASKKGGSNQPQHF. The CDR3 DNA reads TGTGCCAGCAAAAAGGGAGGTAGCAATCAGCCCCAGCATTTT.

The V and J genes are TRBV30 and TRBJ1-3; perhaps TRBD1 as D (5 bases). This CDR3 has 13 amino acids. V lost 0 bases to trimming and J lost 8 bases, with 11 bases between them. CDR1 is GTSNPN and CDR2 is SVGIG in the germline V gene (reference sequence). The CDR3 is CAWSVKGLDTIYF. In nucleotides, the CDR3 is TGTGCCTGGAGTGTGAAGGGGTTAGACACCATATATTTT.

This rearrangement joins TRBV7-2 to TRBJ1-2; D remains ambiguous. The germline CDR1 and CDR2 sequences are SGHTA and FQGNSA. V dropped 10 bases and J dropped 4 bases, with 16 bases sitting between them. The CDR3 extends over 13 amino acids. CDR3 protein: CATPVQMLYGYTF. As DNA, the CDR3 is TGTGCCACCCCGGTTCAGATGCTCTATGGCTACACCTTC.

The chain links TRBV6-6 to TRBJ2-7, with 9 nucleotides matching TRBD2. The ends lost 5 bases at V and 3 bases at J; junction bases unmatched: 8. The length of the CDR3 is 15 residues. Germline CDR1 is MNHNY and CDR2 is SVGAGI (reference sequence). The CDR3: CASSDLAGSIYEQYF. CDR3 sequence (DNA): TGTGCCAGCAGTGATCTAGCGGGATCAATCTACGAGCAGTACTTC.

A single count supports this clone. The chain has TRBV24-1 and TRBJ1-5; TRBD1 aligns across 7 bases. Unmatched junction bases numbered 2, after V lost 6 bases and J lost 7 bases. Looked up from germline, CDR1 is KGHDR and CDR2 is SFDVKD. The CDR3 is made up of 12 amino acids. As DNA, the CDR3 is TGTGCCACCAGTCAGGGGGGGCAGCCCCAGCATTTT. Protein sequence: CATSQGGQPQHF.

The V call is TRBV5-1, the J call TRBJ2-2; 7 nucleotides match TRBD2. The J segment lost 3 bases and the V segment lost 4 bases, leaving 6 bases of the junction unmatched. CDR3 length: 15 residues. CDR1 is SGHRS, CDR2 YFSETQ, per germline. The CDR3 DNA follows: TGCGCCAGCAGCCTCGAGCGGGAATACACCGGGGAGCTGTTTTTT. Amino acid sequence: CASSLEREYTGELFF.

The chain links TRBV6-5 to TRBJ2-2; D remains unclear. The germline V gene has CDR1 MNHEY and CDR2 SVGAGI. The CDR3 is 14 residues long. The V gene lost 8 bases and the J gene lost 1 base, with 11 bases spanning the gap. Written as DNA, the CDR3 is TGTGCCAGCGGGGTGACTTTGAACACCGGGGAGCTGTTTTTT. Translating it yields CASGVTLNTGELFF.